This entry concerns a single T cell receptor beta chain. Its target antigen remains unknown. An end of the junction differs from the germline gene, which may be a read error. Two independent genomic DNA replicates were amplified for each sample, with roughly 0.5 ug used for blood and roughly 1.5 ug for tumor or normal breast. TCRB sequencing of genomic DNA was carried out with the ImmunoSeq Intro kit according to the manufacturer's instructions. Multiplex PCR ran 30 to 40 cycles with proprietary primers and spike-in control sequences for absolute quantification. Single-end 150-bp reads were used to sequence an 87-bp fragment spanning the CDR3 plus the flanking V and J genes. Seven samples, with two replicates for each sample, were multiplexed per lane of an Illumina MiSeq using version 3.0 chemistry. Per the authors' processing: The vendor's proprietary pipeline handled the raw data processing, merging both replicates into a single result for each sample. To define clonotypes, the study grouped productive rearrangements that shared the V-gene family, CDR3 amino acid sequence and J-gene segment. To compute clonality, the normalized Shannon entropy (Pielou evenness) of TCRB abundances was subtracted from 1. To estimate T cell density, the total number of templates was divided by the input cell count, which was inferred from how much DNA went in. Total repertoire diversity and clonality were estimated with Recon using default parameters. Clonotypes with over 0.1% abundance in tumor and at least 32-fold higher abundance in tumor than in normal breast were defined as tumor-enriched. The clones in this table, taken by TCRdb from immuneACCESS, are in-frame only. Not every clone is retained; where verified, under half of the shortfall comes from an unresolved V gene, and the cause of the rest is unknown. From that table come the V and J calls and clone size; the DNA was used to work out D and trimming. The sample table lists fewer than 80,000 clones, more than 70% of them with a count of one. 4.7% of the sample is in the top ten clones.

The source of the sample is a study of early stage breast cancer tumors (TCRdb year 2017). A note on the overall study: Of the 15 or so invasive breast tumors, around twelve were found to be estrogen receptor-positive, progesterone receptor-positive and HER2-negative. The samples as a whole yielded under 3,500,000 detected templates, corresponding to some 1 million unique clonotypes. Eight of the 12 ER+/PR+/HER2- tumors were invasive ductal carcinomas, while the other four were invasive lobular carcinomas. On average, each sample got around 10-fold read coverage.

The study profiled bulk TCR beta-chain repertoires in matched peripheral blood, tumor and adjacent normal breast tissue taken from over 15 patients with early-stage breast cancer. Before surgery, roughly 4.5-11 mL of whole blood was collected in EDTA tubes and processed within 2 hours. Peripheral blood mononuclear cells were isolated by Ficoll-Paque centrifugation in SepMate-50 tubes. For storage in liquid nitrogen, PBMCs were cryopreserved as aliquots of roughly 2 to 4 million cells in about 90% FBS with 10% DMSO. The Qiagen AllPrep DNA/RNA Mini kit was used to extract genomic DNA. The CDR3 runs 14 amino acids, cysteine and phenylalanine included. The kept DNA is CDR3 alone, 42 bases in frame from the first base. CDR1 and CDR2, looked up from the germline V gene (reference sequence), are SSHAT and FNYEAQ. What the authors observed across the whole study: Sequencing bulk genomic DNA from unsorted cells could not capture chain pairing or functional markers like CD4, CD8 and FOXP3. Analysis by tumor subtype was prevented by the small cohort size. Repertoires from blood and normal breast were more alike than repertoires from blood and tumor, and in about 90% of the 16 patients, comparing each tissue with blood separated tumor from normal. Around 2.5-fold higher T cell density and higher clonality were observed in tumors than in adjacent normal breast tissue. Enriched TCRB sequences shared across patients were found to be mostly commonly generated sequences that were unlikely to play an important role in the tumor microenvironment.

This clonotype was obtained from a person aged 40-50 years with breast cancer. In this chain, TRBV7-7 is recombined with TRBJ2-5, with 8 bases matching TRBD2. Material: blood. The DNA reads as follows: TGTGCTAGCAGCTTAGCGGGGTCAGGGGAGACCCAGTACTTC. Its translation reads: CASSLAGSGETQYF. When the CDR3 is completed using the reference TRBV7-7 and TRBJ2-5 genes on either side, the full variable domain is GAGVSQSPRYKVTKRGQDVTLRCDPISSHATLYWYQQALGQGPEFLTYFNYEAQPDKSGLPSDRFSAERPEGSISTLTIQRTEQRDSAMYRCASSLAGSGETQYFGPGTRLLVL.